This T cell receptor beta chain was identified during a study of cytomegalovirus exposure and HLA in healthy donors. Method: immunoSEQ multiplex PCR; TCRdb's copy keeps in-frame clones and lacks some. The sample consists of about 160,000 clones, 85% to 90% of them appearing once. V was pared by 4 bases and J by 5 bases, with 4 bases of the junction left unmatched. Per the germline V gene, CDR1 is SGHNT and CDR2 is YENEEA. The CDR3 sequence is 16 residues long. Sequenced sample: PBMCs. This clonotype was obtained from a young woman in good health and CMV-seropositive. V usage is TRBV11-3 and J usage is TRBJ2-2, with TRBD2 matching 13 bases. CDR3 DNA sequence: TGTGCCAGCAGCTCCTGGACTAGCGGGAGAACCGGGGAGCTGTTTTTT. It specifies CASSSWTSGRTGELFF.